This T cell receptor beta chain was retrieved from a study of OX40 agonist ivuxolimab in advanced cancers. Some background on the complete study: Ivuxolimab, which targeted the costimulatory receptor OX40 (CD134), was an agonistic, fully human IgG2 monoclonal antibody. Patients were allowed to have had prior anti-PD-1, anti-PD-L1 or anti-CTLA-4 therapy, and more than 30% of the dose-escalation patients had previously received checkpoint inhibitors. Intravenous ivuxolimab was administered to patients every 2 weeks at six dose levels: 0.01, 0.1, 0.3, 1.5, 3 and 10 mg/kg. Partial responses occurred in three dose-escalation patients: two with cutaneous melanoma and one with hepatocellular carcinoma. Among the roughly 52 dose-escalation patients, about 19 had hepatocellular carcinoma, about 15 melanoma, 9 renal cell carcinoma and 9 head and neck cancer. The point of sequencing TCRbeta in the periphery was to test whether ivuxolimab changed TCR sequence diversity and drove clonal T-cell expansion. The paper covers the monotherapy dose-escalation part of the phase I ivuxolimab trial, which included N of about 51 patients. In the dose-escalation cohort, more than 75% of patients were male, and the mean age was approximately 60 years, with a range of roughly 23 to 85. General study outcomes and caveats: Low levels of normalized T-cell clonal expansion were also shown by some nonresponding patients. On average, CD8+ T cells showed more expanded clones than CD4+ T cells after ivuxolimab. The antigen specificity of the peripheral T cells that underwent clonal expansion was not determined. At doses from 0.1 to 3.0 mg/kg, clonal expansion was seen in both CD4+ and CD8+ blood T cells between baseline and week 6. In the 0.1-3.0 mg/kg groups, partial responders were among the patients with the lowest normalized peripheral clonal expansion, particularly in CD8+ T cells.

Patients with a history of autoimmune disease or receiving systemic immunosuppression were excluded from the trial. In every dose cohort, peripheral blood was drawn for TCR sequencing at baseline, cycle 4 day 1, and cycle 7 day 1. Samples came from an open-label, multicenter, first-in-human phase I dose-escalation trial of ivuxolimab. Adults with locally advanced or metastatic melanoma, renal cell, hepatocellular, or head and neck squamous cell carcinoma were enrolled in the trial. CD4+ and CD8+ T cells were sorted separately from peripheral blood before TCR sequencing. From a lookup of the germline V gene (reference sequence), CDR1 and CDR2 are MNHEY and SMNVEV. From the cysteine through the phenylalanine, the CDR3 covers 15 amino acids. Only the CDR3 portion is preserved as DNA: 45 bases, with reading frame beginning at the first base. This clone was seen a single time. What antigen it recognizes has not been identified. At one end, the junction sequence differs from germline, possibly due to a read error.

Genomic DNA was extracted from sorted cells for sequencing of the TCRbeta CDR3 region. TCRbeta CDR3 regions were sequenced using the immunoSEQ Assay. TCRdb retrieved this table from immuneACCESS and kept in-frame rearrangements only. Not all clones are present; in checked studies, unresolved V genes account for under half, and no reason is known for the remainder. This sample has around 36,000 clones in its table, and 87% of those were observed once. The biggest ten clones account for 15% to 20% of the sample. The sequence was obtained from an adult with an advanced solid tumor such as melanoma, head and neck, liver or kidney cancer. The chain joins TRBV27 to TRBJ2-6; the D gene may be TRBD1 or TRBD2, since each aligns over 5 bases. The sequences come from CD4+ or CD8+ T cells sorted from blood, collected in a trial of the OX40 agonist ivuxolimab. Here the CDR3 is given as CAGSFGTSGANVLTF. The sequenced DNA is TGTGCCGGCAGTTTTGGGACCTCTGGGGCCAACGTCCTGACTTTC.